Sequencing of this TCR beta chain was carried out in a study of cytomegalovirus exposure and HLA in healthy donors. Study results and caveats: TCR beta chains numbering about 160 were designated cytomegalovirus-associated. In vitro confirmation showed a few CMV-associated chains to be CMV antigen specific.

On this clone: Its specificity is not known.

While the first cohort had several hundred subjects, the donors belonged to the separate validation cohort of about 110 subjects. The repertoire was sequenced with immunoSEQ multiplex PCR; TCRdb's copy has only in-frame clones and lacks some. The sample consists of 220,000 or so clones, over 80% of them appearing once. Germline V gene lookup returns CDR1 LNHDA and CDR2 SQIVND (reference sequence). Trimming at V came to 7 bases and at J to 0 bases, leaving 8 bases not matched to a gene. This CDR3 has 15 amino acids. The source of this sequence is a young woman in good health and CMV-seropositive. The sequenced material came from PBMCs. The chain couples TRBV19 to TRBJ1-2, with 7 nucleotides matching TRBD1. CDR3 sequence (DNA): TGTGCCAGTACTCGCACAGGGGCACCTAACTATGGCTACACCTTC. Protein: CASTRTGAPNYGYTF.